A selection of T cell receptor beta chains follows, all from one sample in a study of brain T cells in children with intractable seizures. Generated by immunoSEQ multiplex PCR, the TCRdb table keeps only in-frame clones and is missing some. This table holds 340,000 or so clones, over 90% found once. Sequenced material: peripheral blood, taken 5 to 6 months after surgery. The receptors derive from a boy in the first two years of life with tuberous sclerosis and intractable seizures. CDR3s include the opening cysteine and the closing phenylalanine or tryptophan. A D gene is named only where the DNA matches it firmly. Not every row has a clone size; where given, it reads once, few, many or a size class.

D gene: .
clone size: once
J gene: TRBJ1-1
V gene: TRBV5-4
CDR3 protein: CASSFLVGLGNTEAFF
CDR3 DNA: TGTGCCAGCAGTTTTTTGGTCGGGTTGGGGAACACTGAAGCTTTCTTT

D gene: .
clone size: .
J gene: TRBJ1-3
V gene: TRBV19
CDR3 protein: CASSRSGSNGNTIYF
CDR3 DNA: TGTGCCAGTAGCCGATCGGGCAGCAATGGAAACACCATATATTTT

D gene: .
clone size: .
J gene: TRBJ2-1
V gene: TRBV7-2
CDR3 protein: CASRIYNEQFF
CDR3 DNA: TGTGCCAGCAGGATTTACAATGAGCAGTTCTTC

D gene: .
clone size: .
J gene: TRBJ1-1
V gene: TRBV12-3/TRBV12-4
CDR3 protein: CASREGTEAFF
CDR3 DNA: TGTGCCAGCAGGGAGGGGACTGAAGCTTTCTTT

D gene: .
clone size: .
J gene: TRBJ2-4
V gene: TRBV28
CDR3 protein: CASSFGQLQNIQYF
CDR3 DNA: TGTGCCAGCAGTTTCGGACAGCTGCAAAACATTCAGTACTTC

D gene: TRBD2
clone size: .
J gene: TRBJ2-5
V gene: TRBV6-4
CDR3 protein: CASSASGRAVETQYF
CDR3 DNA: TGTGCCAGCAGTGCTAGCGGGAGGGCCGTGGAGACCCAGTACTTC

D gene: .
clone size: .
J gene: TRBJ2-2
V gene: TRBV30
CDR3 protein: CAWSVRFGELFF
CDR3 DNA: TGTGCCTGGAGTGTACGGTTCGGGGAGCTGTTTTTT

D gene: .
clone size: .
J gene: TRBJ2-7
V gene: TRBV4-1
CDR3 protein: CASSHEEGSYEQYF
CDR3 DNA: TGCGCCAGCAGCCACGAGGAGGGGTCCTACGAGCAGTACTTC

D gene: .
clone size: few
J gene: TRBJ1-5
V gene: TRBV12-3/TRBV12-4
CDR3 protein: CASGSVSNQPQHF
CDR3 DNA: TGTGCCAGCGGTAGTGTTAGCAATCAGCCCCAGCATTTT

D gene: .
clone size: .
J gene: TRBJ2-5
V gene: TRBV10-3
CDR3 protein: CAISESRGGGETQYF
CDR3 DNA: TGTGCCATCAGTGAGTCGAGAGGTGGGGGAGAGACCCAGTACTTC

D gene: TRBD1
clone size: .
J gene: TRBJ2-6
V gene: TRBV3-1/TRBV3-2
CDR3 protein: CASSPRPPRGGVGANVLTF
CDR3 DNA: TGTGCCAGCAGCCCGCGCCCCCCAAGAGGGGGCGTAGGGGCCAACGTCCTGACTTTC

D gene: TRBD1
clone size: .
J gene: TRBJ2-4
V gene: TRBV7-8
CDR3 protein: CASSPTRDRGKNIQYF
CDR3 DNA: TGTGCCAGCAGCCCGACTCGGGACAGGGGAAAAAACATTCAGTACTTC

D gene: .
clone size: .
J gene: TRBJ1-2
V gene: TRBV13
CDR3 protein: CASSFRQDKRGYTF
CDR3 DNA: TGTGCCAGCAGCTTCCGACAGGACAAGCGGGGCTACACCTTC

D gene: .
clone size: once
J gene: TRBJ1-2
V gene: TRBV24-1
CDR3 protein: CATSEDSYGYTF
CDR3 DNA: TGTGCCACCAGTGAGGACAGCTATGGCTACACCTTC

D gene: .
clone size: .
J gene: TRBJ2-7
V gene: TRBV4-1
CDR3 protein: CASSQGEGSMREQYF
CDR3 DNA: TGCGCCAGCAGCCAAGGGGAAGGGTCGATGCGCGAGCAGTACTTC

D gene: .
clone size: .
J gene: TRBJ1-1
V gene: TRBV19
CDR3 protein: CASSTTPNTEAFF
CDR3 DNA: TGTGCCAGTAGTACCACCCCGAACACTGAAGCTTTCTTT

D gene: TRBD2
clone size: .
J gene: TRBJ2-1
V gene: TRBV19
CDR3 protein: CASSKTMGLAGTDEQFF
CDR3 DNA: TGTGCCAGTAGTAAGACAATGGGACTAGCGGGAACGGATGAGCAGTTCTTC

D gene: .
clone size: .
J gene: TRBJ1-2
V gene: TRBV7-9
CDR3 protein: CASSLARGHGYTF
CDR3 DNA: TGTGCCAGCAGCTTAGCGAGGGGCCATGGCTACACCTTC

D gene: .
clone size: few
J gene: TRBJ2-2
V gene: TRBV7-9
CDR3 protein: CASSLGLTATGELFF
CDR3 DNA: TGTGCCAGCAGCTTAGGGCTCACCGCCACCGGGGAGCTGTTTTTT

D gene: TRBD2
clone size: .
J gene: TRBJ2-1
V gene: TRBV29-1
CDR3 protein: CSVASRLAGGPLFF
CDR3 DNA: TGCAGCGTGGCTTCACGACTAGCGGGAGGGCCTTTGTTCTTC

D gene: TRBD2
clone size: .
J gene: TRBJ2-3
V gene: TRBV11-3
CDR3 protein: CASSLAGGPGDTQYF
CDR3 DNA: TGTGCCAGCAGCTTAGCGGGGGGGCCAGGAGATACGCAGTATTTT

D gene: .
clone size: .
J gene: TRBJ2-3
V gene: TRBV6-5
CDR3 protein: CASAEVRSATQYF
CDR3 DNA: TGTGCCAGCGCGGAGGTGAGGAGCGCTACGCAGTATTTT

D gene: .
clone size: once
J gene: TRBJ2-2
V gene: TRBV7-9
CDR3 protein: CASSSWQANTGELFF
CDR3 DNA: TGTGCCAGCAGCTCGTGGCAGGCGAACACCGGGGAGCTGTTTTTT

D gene: TRBD1
clone size: .
J gene: TRBJ2-1
V gene: TRBV5-1
CDR3 protein: CASSPRPTGTGANEQFF
CDR3 DNA: TGCGCCAGCAGCCCAAGACCAACCGGGACAGGGGCCAATGAGCAGTTCTTC

D gene: TRBD2
clone size: once
J gene: TRBJ2-3
V gene: TRBV3-1/TRBV3-2
CDR3 protein: CASSQVGLETDTQYF
CDR3 DNA: TGTGCCAGCAGCCAAGTAGGACTAGAGACAGATACGCAGTATTTT

D gene: .
clone size: .
J gene: TRBJ2-7
V gene: TRBV27
CDR3 protein: CASSLMPSYEQYF
CDR3 DNA: TGTGCCAGCAGTTTAATGCCCTCCTACGAGCAGTACTTC

D gene: .
clone size: .
J gene: TRBJ1-2
V gene: TRBV5-6
CDR3 protein: CASSKDMGGYTF
CDR3 DNA: TGTGCCAGCAGCAAAGATATGGGAGGCTACACCTTC

D gene: .
clone size: .
J gene: TRBJ2-6
V gene: TRBV4-1
CDR3 protein: CASSQGTASGANVLTF
CDR3 DNA: TGCGCCAGCAGCCAAGGGACAGCCTCTGGGGCCAACGTCCTGACTTTC

D gene: .
clone size: .
J gene: TRBJ2-3
V gene: TRBV5-6
CDR3 protein: CASSFGGVNTDTQYF
CDR3 DNA: TGTGCCAGCAGCTTCGGGGGAGTGAACACAGATACGCAGTATTTT

D gene: .
clone size: .
J gene: TRBJ1-5
V gene: TRBV5-8
CDR3 protein: CASSLPLGSNQPQHF
CDR3 DNA: TGTGCCAGCAGCTTGCCATTGGGGAGCAATCAGCCCCAGCATTTT

D gene: TRBD1
clone size: once
J gene: TRBJ1-1
V gene: TRBV7-9
CDR3 protein: CASTQGQGVNTEAFF
CDR3 DNA: TGTGCCAGCACCCAAGGACAGGGTGTGAACACTGAAGCTTTCTTT

D gene: .
clone size: .
J gene: TRBJ2-3
V gene: TRBV15
CDR3 protein: CATSRDRGDTQYF
CDR3 DNA: TGTGCCACCAGCAGAGATCGCGGAGATACGCAGTATTTT

D gene: .
clone size: once
J gene: TRBJ1-2
V gene: TRBV7-2
CDR3 protein: CASTLRPVSYGYTF
CDR3 DNA: TGTGCCAGCACCCTAAGACCGGTCTCCTATGGCTACACCTTC

D gene: .
clone size: .
J gene: TRBJ2-2
V gene: TRBV10-2
CDR3 protein: CASSEIIGMIGTGELFF
CDR3 DNA: TGCGCCAGCAGTGAGATTATCGGAATGATCGGCACCGGGGAGCTGTTTTTT

D gene: .
clone size: .
J gene: TRBJ2-7
V gene: TRBV12-3/TRBV12-4
CDR3 protein: CASSFSYEQYF
CDR3 DNA: TGTGCCAGCAGTTTTAGCTACGAGCAGTACTTC

D gene: .
clone size: .
J gene: TRBJ1-1
V gene: TRBV2
CDR3 protein: CAGNRDVNTEAFF
CDR3 DNA: TGTGCCGGGAACAGGGATGTGAACACTGAAGCTTTCTTT

D gene: .
clone size: few
J gene: TRBJ1-5
V gene: TRBV6-5
CDR3 protein: CASSYSGRGKDEPQHF
CDR3 DNA: TGTGCCAGCAGTTACTCAGGGAGGGGGAAGGATGAGCCCCAGCATTTT

D gene: .
clone size: .
J gene: TRBJ1-2
V gene: TRBV5-4
CDR3 protein: CASSLSIGTNYGYTF
CDR3 DNA: TGTGCCAGCAGCTTGTCTATAGGTACTAACTATGGCTACACCTTC

D gene: TRBD1
clone size: .
J gene: TRBJ2-3
V gene: TRBV5-1
CDR3 protein: CASSLRTPGQGFSDTQYF
CDR3 DNA: TGCGCCAGCAGCTTGCGCACCCCGGGACAGGGTTTTTCAGATACGCAGTATTTT

D gene: .
clone size: .
J gene: TRBJ1-3
V gene: TRBV7-9
CDR3 protein: CASSRNPVHTIYF
CDR3 DNA: TGTGCCAGCAGCCGTAATCCGGTTCACACCATATATTTT

D gene: .
clone size: .
J gene: TRBJ1-6
V gene: TRBV7-8
CDR3 protein: CASSLGRSPLHF
CDR3 DNA: TGTGCCAGCAGCTTAGGGCGTTCACCCCTCCACTTT

D gene: .
clone size: .
J gene: TRBJ2-2
V gene: TRBV27
CDR3 protein: CASRSWVAEGGTGELFF
CDR3 DNA: TGTGCCAGCAGGAGCTGGGTAGCGGAGGGGGGCACCGGGGAGCTGTTTTTT

D gene: TRBD2
clone size: .
J gene: TRBJ2-3
V gene: TRBV6-6
CDR3 protein: CASYGLAGDTQYF
CDR3 DNA: TGTGCCAGCTACGGACTAGCCGGAGATACGCAGTATTTT

D gene: .
clone size: .
J gene: TRBJ2-7
V gene: TRBV27
CDR3 protein: CASSLRGTHYEQYF
CDR3 DNA: TGTGCCAGCAGTTTACGGGGGACTCACTACGAGCAGTACTTC

D gene: TRBD1
clone size: .
J gene: TRBJ1-2
V gene: TRBV9
CDR3 protein: CASSLLDRGIEGYTF
CDR3 DNA: TGTGCCAGCAGCCTCTTGGACAGGGGAATTGAAGGCTACACCTTC

D gene: .
clone size: .
J gene: TRBJ2-5
V gene: TRBV7-9
CDR3 protein: CASSLVGGQETQYF
CDR3 DNA: TGTGCCAGCAGCTTAGTTGGGGGACAAGAGACCCAGTACTTC

D gene: TRBD2
clone size: .
J gene: TRBJ2-1
V gene: TRBV2
CDR3 protein: CASRGLAGGSYNEQFF
CDR3 DNA: TGTGCCAGCAGAGGACTAGCGGGAGGAAGCTACAATGAGCAGTTCTTC

D gene: .
clone size: .
J gene: TRBJ2-2
V gene: TRBV7-6
CDR3 protein: CASSLVLGRELFF
CDR3 DNA: TGTGCCAGCAGCTTAGTGCTAGGGCGGGAGCTGTTTTTT